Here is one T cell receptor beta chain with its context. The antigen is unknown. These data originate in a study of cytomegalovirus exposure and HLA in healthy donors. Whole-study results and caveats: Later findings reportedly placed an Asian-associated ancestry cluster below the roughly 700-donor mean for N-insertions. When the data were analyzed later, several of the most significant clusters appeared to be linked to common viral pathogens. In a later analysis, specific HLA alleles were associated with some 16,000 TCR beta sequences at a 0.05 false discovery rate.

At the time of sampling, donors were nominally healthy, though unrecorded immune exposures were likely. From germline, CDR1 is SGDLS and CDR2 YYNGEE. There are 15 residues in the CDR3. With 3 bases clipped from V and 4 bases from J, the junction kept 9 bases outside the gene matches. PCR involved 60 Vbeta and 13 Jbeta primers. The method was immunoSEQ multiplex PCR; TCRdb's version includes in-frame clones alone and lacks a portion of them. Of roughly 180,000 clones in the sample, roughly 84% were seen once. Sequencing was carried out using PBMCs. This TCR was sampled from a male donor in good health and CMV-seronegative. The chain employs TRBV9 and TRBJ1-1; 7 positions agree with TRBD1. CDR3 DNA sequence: TGTGCCAGCAGCGGACAGGGTGGGGGTGGCACTGAAGCTTTCTTT. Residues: CASSGQGGGGTEAFF.